This TCR beta chain was found in a study of cytomegalovirus exposure and HLA in healthy donors. Regarding the study as a whole: Earlier analysis yielded a pattern in which most TCR beta V segments were productive about 90% or about 30% of the time. Several of the most significant clusters appeared linked to common viral pathogens, based on a later analysis. Later analysis found that TCR beta chains associated with HLA were more clonally expanded than other, equally common chains.

With V trimmed by 0 bases and J by 6 bases, 9 bases remained unmatched. This CDR3 has 16 amino acids. Germline V gene sequence: CDR1 LGHNA, CDR2 YNFKEQ. Primers for the PCR totalled 60 Vbeta and 13 Jbeta. Generated by immunoSEQ multiplex PCR, the TCRdb table keeps only in-frame clones and is missing some. The sample lists 86,000 or so clones; roughly 77% were seen once. Worth noting for this clone: The antigen remains unidentified.

The specimen was PBMCs. This TCR was sampled from a woman aged 40 to 49 in good health and CMV-seropositive. This rearrangement joins TRBV4-2 to TRBJ2-3; the match to TRBD2 covers 7 bases. Here the CDR3 reads CASSQEGWGGGDTQYF. The CDR3 DNA reads as TGTGCCAGCAGCCAAGAAGGATGGGGGGGTGGGGATACGCAGTATTTT.